This T cell receptor (beta chain) was identified during a study of a mutant IDH1 vaccine in newly diagnosed glioma. Across the study: Vaccines were first given 4-6 weeks after radiotherapy alone, or with temozolomide cycles.

The repertoire was sequenced with immunoSEQ multiplex PCR; TCRdb's copy has only in-frame clones and lacks some. The data hold fewer than 35,000 clones, with about 76% observed a single time. Time point given: week 35, safety follow-up. One vaccine dose held 300 ug of mutant IDH1 20-mer peptide and came with topical imiquimod. This CDR3 spans 12 amino acids. Trimming took off 4 bases at V and 0 bases at J, with 4 bases between the two ends. Germline-derived CDR1 and CDR2 are SEHNR and FQNEAQ (reference sequence). The study's findings and limits: Alterations occurring in top peripheral T cell clonotypes seemed unrelated to pseudoprogression.

As regards this clone: The antigen is undetermined.

The sample consisted of PBMCs, taken from a glioma patient whose treatment included an IDH1 peptide vaccine. The sequence was obtained from a man aged 50-59 years with glioma. The rearrangement uses TRBV7-9 and TRBJ2-7, with no clear D. CDR3 in amino acids: CASSSYSYEQYF. The CDR3 DNA follows: TGTGCCAGCAGCTCCTACTCCTACGAGCAGTACTTC.